This entry lists 14 T cell receptor beta chains sequenced from one sample in a study of blood T cell repertoires in COVID-19. Clones were read by immunoSEQ multiplex PCR, and TCRdb kept only the in-frame ones, dropping some. The repertoire includes 200,000 to 300,000 clones, roughly 80% of them detected once, and around 9.9% sits in the top ten. The sequenced sample was peripheral blood. The source of these receptors is an elderly woman with acute or convalescent COVID-19.

The V call is TRBV19, the J call TRBJ1-2; 9 nucleotides line up with TRBD1. The CDR3 has 13 residues. Losses at the gene ends were 5 bases for V and 7 bases for J; bases not matched to a gene: 5. Per germline, CDR1 LNHDA and CDR2 SQIVND (reference sequence). The CDR3 sequence is CASSPGQGFGYTF. DNA for the CDR3: TGTGCCAGTAGTCCGGGACAGGGATTTGGCTACACCTTC.

This chain links TRBV15 with TRBJ2-1; no reliable D call. With 4 bases removed from V and 2 bases from J, the gap between germline ends came to 9 bases. The CDR3 runs 14 residues. Germline V gene sequence: CDR1 LNHNV, CDR2 YYDKDF (reference sequence). CDR3 in DNA: TGTGCCACCAGCACGGGTTACACCTACAATGAGCAGTTCTTC. As protein: CATSTGYTYNEQFF.

The chain recombines TRBV10-1 with TRBJ1-4, with TRBD1 as a possible D gene (5 bases). Germline assignment: CDR1 WNHNN and CDR2 SYGVQD (reference sequence). The germline V and J ends were trimmed by 9 bases and 0 bases, with 11 bases remaining between them. The CDR3 loop spans 14 amino acids. The CDR3 coding sequence is TGCGCCAGTAGCTGGGGGGCAACTAATGAAAAACTGTTTTTT. Translating gives CASSWGATNEKLFF.

The chain combines TRBV6-5 with TRBJ1-6, with 9 bases aligning to TRBD1. J lost 5 bases, V lost 6 bases, and 5 bases had no gene match. The CDR3 contains 15 residues. Germline V gene lookup returns CDR1 MNHEY and CDR2 SVGAGI. The CDR3 coding sequence is TGTGCCAGCAGAATAGGACAGGGGAATAATTCACCCCTCCACTTT. This gives the protein CASRIGQGNNSPLHF.

The CDR3 nucleotides read TGTGCCAGCAGCCAACCAACAGGGGTTTCTGGAAACACCATATATTTT. It codes for CASSQPTGVSGNTIYF. V usage is TRBV14 and J usage is TRBJ1-3; 7 bases fit TRBD1. Looked up from germline, CDR1 is SGHDN and CDR2 is FVKESK. With 2 bases clipped from V and 1 base from J, the junction kept 5 bases outside the gene matches. The length of the CDR3 is 16 residues.

V and J are TRBV19 and TRBJ1-1; 8 bases line up with TRBD1. J was trimmed by 6 bases and V by 5 bases; bases with no gene match: 8. This CDR3 comprises 14 residues. Germline loops: CDR1 LNHDA, CDR2 SQIVND (reference sequence). This chain's CDR3 is CASSVSTGGAEAFF. Here the CDR3 DNA reads TGTGCCAGTAGTGTGTCCACAGGGGGAGCTGAAGCTTTCTTT.

This rearrangement joins TRBV28 to TRBJ1-2, with D unclear. V gave up 5 bases and J gave up 2 bases, with 12 bases separating them. In germline, CDR1 is MDHEN, CDR2 SYDVKM. The CDR3 contains 14 residues. CDR3 in amino acids: CASSRTVINYGYTF. The CDR3 region has the DNA TGTGCCAGCAGTCGAACAGTGATCAACTATGGCTACACCTTC.

This chain connects TRBV19 to TRBJ1-2; D possibly corresponds to TRBD1 (5 bases). The CDR3 sequence is 17 residues long. Germline CDR1 and CDR2: LNHDA and SQIVND (reference sequence). V was pared by 6 bases and J by 3 bases, with 23 bases between. The CDR3 DNA reads as TGTGCCAGTAGCTCCTATGCGCCAGGGCCCCTAGACTATGGCTACACCTTC. It specifies CASSSYAPGPLDYGYTF. Together with reference TRBV19 and TRBJ1-2, the CDR3 gives the full variable domain: DGGITQSPKYLFRKEGQNVTLSCEQNLNHDAMYWYRQDPGQGLRLIYYSQIVNDFQKGDIAEGYSVSREKKESFPLTVTSAQKNPTAFYLCASSSYAPGPLDYGYTFGSGTRLTVV.

V usage is TRBV28 and J usage is TRBJ1-2; 11 bases align to TRBD1. Germline values: CDR1 MDHEN, CDR2 SYDVKM. V gave up 6 bases and J gave up 4 bases; unmatched junction bases: 7. The CDR3 is 15 amino acids. CDR3 sequence: CASSSPGTGGYGYTF. CDR3 sequence (DNA): TGTGCCAGCAGCTCTCCCGGGACAGGGGGCTATGGCTACACCTTC.

This chain connects TRBV9 to TRBJ1-1; 8 bases map to TRBD1. CDR1 SGDLS and CDR2 YYNGEE come from the germline V gene. There are 16 residues in the CDR3. J was trimmed by 6 bases and V by 3 bases; bases with no gene match: 13. This CDR3 reads CASSAQSGGSRSEAFF. For the CDR3, the DNA is TGTGCCAGCAGCGCTCAATCAGGGGGCTCTCGATCTGAAGCTTTCTTT.

The V gene is TRBV10-3, the J gene TRBJ1-4; TRBD1 might be the D (6 bases). Germline lookup yields CDR1 ENHRY and CDR2 SYGVKD. This CDR3 is 14 amino acids long. Between the trimmed V and J ends, which lost 8 bases and 5 bases, there was a span of 15 bases. In DNA, the CDR3 is TGTGCCATCGGGCCGGGGGGCCGGAATGAAAAACTGTTTTTT. Translated: CAIGPGGRNEKLFF.

The chain joins TRBV24-1 to TRBJ2-2; TRBD1 agrees at 12 bases. The CDR3 is 16 amino acids. Germline V gives CDR1 KGHDR, CDR2 SFDVKD. Trimming at V came to 2 bases and at J to 7 bases, leaving 4 bases not matched to a gene. The CDR3 is CATSDSGTGGVGELFF. Written as DNA, the CDR3 is TGTGCCACCAGTGATTCCGGGACAGGGGGCGTCGGGGAGCTGTTTTTT.

The rearrangement joins TRBV13 to TRBJ1-2; possible D gene TRBD1, 6 bases. Germline V gives CDR1 PRHDT, CDR2 FYEKMQ (reference sequence). V was cut by 11 bases and J by 4 bases, with 14 bases left in between. The CDR3 totals 12 residues. The CDR3 coding sequence is TGTGCCTCCGCCCGGGGGGCCTATGGCTACACCTTC. As protein: CASARGAYGYTF.

The chain joins TRBV7-2 to TRBJ1-6; possibly TRBD1 for D (6 bases). The V end lost 1 base, the J end lost 3 bases, and 7 bases lay between the germline ends. This CDR3 is 15 amino acids long. Germline V lookup: CDR1 SGHTA, CDR2 FQGNSA. The CDR3 region is CASSLDRDYNSPLHF. Here the CDR3 DNA reads TGTGCCAGCAGCTTAGACAGGGACTATAATTCACCCCTCCACTTT.